This TCR beta chain appears in the sequencing data of a study of cytomegalovirus exposure and HLA in healthy donors. Study-wide findings and caveats: The HLA-A and HLA-B alleles of most subjects were reportedly predicted accurately from TCR beta sequences.

CDR3 length equals 12 residues. V lost 5 bases to trimming and J lost 10 bases, with 14 bases between them. Looked up from germline, CDR1 is SEHNR and CDR2 is FQNEAQ (reference sequence). This clone has just one count. Its matching antigen is unknown. PCR primers comprised 60 Vbeta and 13 Jbeta primers. The method was immunoSEQ multiplex PCR; TCRdb's version includes in-frame clones alone and lacks a portion of them. The profile shows hundreds of thousands of clones, about two thirds of them singletons. The TCR originated in a man aged 40-49 years in good health and CMV-seropositive. Sequencing was carried out using PBMCs. The chain employs TRBV7-9 and TRBJ1-1, with D hard to call. CDR3 nucleotide sequence: TGTGCCAGCAGCCCACTAAACGTGGGAGCTTTCTTT. This sequence encodes CASSPLNVGAFF.